Sequencing of this TCR beta chain was carried out in a study of blood T cell repertoires in COVID-19 (dated by TCRdb to the early 2020s). Notes on the research overall: Samples covering the acute and convalescent phases of COVID-19 were provided by collaborators in the United States, Italy and Spain. The dataset comprised deeply sampled blood TCRbeta repertoires from subjects exposed to, actively infected with, or recovered from COVID-19. A de-identified subject ID, COVID-19 status, age in years and sex were almost always included in the sample metadata. The material from the prospective study consisted of cDNA or gDNA derived from T cells, B-cell-depleted T cells, or PBMCs. Where available, HLA class I and class II types were taken from metadata supplied by the sample provider and were not determined by assay-based typing. Samples were obtained from the ongoing ImmuneRACE study (first 160 participants) and from 950 to 1,500 subjects provided by 6 global collaborators. The repertoires were released in a freely available public database meant as a resource for research on the immune response to SARS-CoV-2.

Relative to germline, V is missing 5 bases and J is missing 3 bases, with 12 bases of the junction outside any gene match. The CDR3 runs 16 amino acids, cysteine and phenylalanine included. Left in the record is the CDR3 DNA by itself, 48 bases read in frame from the first base. The germline V gene (reference sequence) supplies CDR1 GTSNPN and CDR2 SVGIG. Enrolling through a virtual design, the prospective study's participants ranged in age from roughly 18 to 89 years and lived across roughly 23 United States geographic areas. In the prospective study, cohorts were assigned on the basis of participant-reported clinical history obtained from a screening survey and a study questionnaire. For ImmuneRACE Cohort 3, a participant was defined as recovered based on two consecutive negative NP/OP PCR tests, clearance by a healthcare professional, or resolution of symptoms. Each participant in the prospective study had whole blood, serum and a nasopharyngeal or oropharyngeal swab collected by mobile phlebotomists. Prospective study participants could optionally give additional blood draws and questionnaires over a roughly 2-month period. Before DNA extraction, prospective study blood samples were shipped either frozen or at room temperature.

The immunoSEQ Assay, a bias-controlled multiplex PCR, was used to amplify TCRbeta CDR3 regions from genomic DNA. The study's own analysis went as follows. Nucleated cell counts per sample were estimated from amplification of reference gene primers within the assay. To quantify the absolute abundance of each unique TCRbeta CDR3 rearrangement, sequence reads were collapsed and filtered. For each sample, productive Simpson clonality was calculated as the square root of Simpson's diversity index over productive rearrangements. As stored in TCRdb, this immuneACCESS dataset retains in-frame rearrangements with V and J assigned. A fraction of the clones does not appear; measured against another copy, unresolved V genes explain less than half of the discrepancy, and the remainder lacks a known reason. Clonal size and the V and J genes are those of that table, whereas D and trimming came from the DNA. Here the sample has around 500,000 clones; around 85% occur a single time. The top ten constitute approximately 8.3% of the sample.

Comments on this clone: Its target antigen remains unknown. No clone much larger than this one lies a single base away; base qualities are absent.

What the work shows at the level of the full study, not this receptor alone: How much clinical and demographic metadata was included differed by source and by participant, and the metadata was provided uncurated.

This receptor chain uses TRBV30 and TRBJ2-3, with TRBD1 identical over 9 junction bases. The sequencing sample was made of PBMCs or T cells enriched from blood (not recorded which). The sequence derives from a woman in her sixties who had recovered from COVID-19. The DNA reads as follows: TGTGCCTGGGGGGCCAACACAGGGGGCGGAACAGATACGCAGTATTTT. The resulting protein is CAWGANTGGGTDTQYF.